This T cell receptor (beta chain) was obtained from a study of T cells in localized non-small cell lung cancer. CDR1 and CDR2 from the germline V gene are SGHRS and YFSETQ. This CDR3 region has 15 residues. Trimming at V came to 5 bases and at J to 7 bases, leaving 6 bases not matched to a gene. This clone showed up just once. The antigen is undetermined. Sequenced by immunoSEQ multiplex PCR; TCRdb stores in-frame clones only, minus some. The data contain roughly 35,000 clones, 80% to 90% of them singletons. Study-wide findings and caveats: When the top 100 tumor clones were examined, a median 57 of them also appeared in the adjacent lung, which was paired and uninvolved.

This chain uses TRBV5-1 with TRBJ2-1; TRBD2 agrees at 13 bases. The sample consisted of peripheral blood, taken before any cancer treatment. The sequence came from a woman aged 35 to 70 with stage I lung adenocarcinoma. The chain's CDR3 is CASSSGLAGENEQFF. CDR3 sequence (DNA): TGCGCCAGCAGTTCCGGACTAGCGGGAGAAAATGAGCAGTTCTTC.